What follows are 18 T cell receptor beta chains derived from one specimen sequenced in a study of siplizumab effects on memory and regulatory T cells. TCRdb's copy holds only in-frame clones and misses some; the assay was immunoSEQ multiplex PCR. The table lists 92,000 or so clones, more than 80% of them singletons, with approximately 15% in the top ten. The sequenced material came from CD4+ T cells sorted from blood. These receptors were collected from a human donor in good health.

The V call is TRBV9, the J call TRBJ2-7; TRBD2 matches 7 bases. Unmatched junction bases numbered 16, after V lost 4 bases and J lost 6 bases. There are 16 residues in the CDR3. Germline assignment: CDR1 SGDLS and CDR2 YYNGEE. The CDR3 DNA is TGTGCCAGCAGCCTCCGGGGAGGGGCGAGTGGCAGCGAGCAGTACTTC. Protein sequence: CASSLRGGASGSEQYF.

The chain carries TRBV7-8 and TRBJ2-1; D could derive from TRBD1 or TRBD2 (5 bases each). This CDR3 contains 15 residues. Germline V gives CDR1 SGHVS, CDR2 FQNEAQ. Deletions cut 4 bases from V and 1 base from J, with 11 bases between. The CDR3 sequence: CASSSGTPSYNEQFF. CDR3 nucleotide sequence: TGTGCCAGCAGCTCCGGGACCCCTTCCTACAATGAGCAGTTCTTC.

The gene calls are TRBV29-1 and TRBJ2-7; D is possibly TRBD2 (5 bases). Trimming stripped 6 bases from V and 3 bases from J, with 9 bases between. The CDR3 has 11 residues. Per the germline V gene, CDR1 is SQVTM and CDR2 is ANQGSEA. This CDR3 reads CSVGIGYEQYF. The CDR3 nucleotides are TGCAGCGTCGGGATCGGCTACGAGCAGTACTTC.

Points on this clone: One end of the junction is discordant with germline, which a read error may explain. The chain couples TRBV30 to TRBJ1-2, with no clear D. From germline, CDR1 is GTSNPN and CDR2 SVGIG (reference sequence). There are 12 residues in the CDR3. The CDR3 region has the DNA TGTGCCTGGAGTAACGGCAACTATGGCCACACCTTC. As protein: CAWSNGNYGHTF. Based on the CDR3 plus reference TRBV30 and TRBJ1-2, the full variable domain is SQTIHQWPATLVQPVGSPLSLECTVEGTSNPNLYWYRQAAGRGLQLLFYSVGIGQISSEVPQNLSASRPQDRQFILSSKKLLLSDSGFYLCAWSNGNYGHTFGSGTRLTVV.

The rearrangement uses TRBV12-5 and TRBJ1-1; D gene unclear. The V gene lost 4 bases and the J gene lost 5 bases, with 11 bases spanning the gap. The CDR3 covers 13 residues. The germline CDR1 and CDR2 sequences are LGHNT and FRNRAP. The CDR3 DNA reads TGTGCTAGTGGTTCAACGTCCGGGACTGAAGCTTTCTTT. This translates into CASGSTSGTEAFF.

CDR3 protein: CASSLGVVGNTIYF. The CDR3 DNA reads TGCGCCAGCAGCTTGGGCGTGGTTGGAAACACCATATATTTT. The J gene is TRBJ1-3, the V gene TRBV5-1, with D hard to call. The CDR3 spans 14 residues. Germline CDR1 reads SGHRS; CDR2 reads YFSETQ. The germline V and J ends were trimmed by 0 bases and 3 bases, with 7 bases remaining between them.

V is TRBV19 and J is TRBJ1-2, with TRBD1 matching over 11 bases. V lost 3 bases and J lost 5; bases outside the gene matches: 2. CDR1 LNHDA and CDR2 SQIVND come from the germline V gene (reference sequence). This CDR3 has 14 residues. The CDR3 protein is CASSIGQGAYGYTF. The CDR3 coding sequence is TGTGCCAGTAGTATCGGACAGGGGGCTTATGGCTACACCTTC. Filled out from reference TRBV19 and TRBJ1-2, the complete variable domain reads DGGITQSPKYLFRKEGQNVTLSCEQNLNHDAMYWYRQDPGQGLRLIYYSQIVNDFQKGDIAEGYSVSREKKESFPLTVTSAQKNPTAFYLCASSIGQGAYGYTFGSGTRLTVV.

The chain employs TRBV4-1 and TRBJ2-1; D is undetermined. CDR1 MGHRA and CDR2 YSYEKL come from the germline V gene. Trimming took off 0 bases at V and 5 bases at J, with 17 bases between the two ends. This CDR3 has 17 residues. The CDR3 here is CASSQDGNAAENNEQFF. In nucleotides, the CDR3 is TGCGCCAGCAGCCAAGACGGTAACGCCGCGGAGAACAATGAGCAGTTCTTC.

This clone was found once. This chain connects TRBV29-1 to TRBJ2-7, with D unclear. CDR1 is SQVTM and CDR2 is ANQGSEA in the germline V gene. The V end was cut by 7 bases, the J end by 5 bases, with 15 bases between. The CDR3 is 12 amino acids. The CDR3 DNA reads as TGCAGCGCCTGGGCCAGACGGGACGAGCAGTACTTC. Translating gives CSAWARRDEQYF.

A few counts support this clone. The gene calls are TRBV4-1 and TRBJ2-6, with no clear D. From germline, CDR1 is MGHRA and CDR2 YSYEKL. The CDR3 runs to 15 residues. The V and J ends lost 1 base and 0 bases respectively, with 4 bases between them. The CDR3 loop reads CASSQVSSGANVLTF. The CDR3, as DNA: TGCGCCAGCAGCCAAGTAAGCTCTGGGGCCAACGTCCTGACTTTC.

This chain uses TRBV15 with TRBJ2-2, with a possible D match to TRBD1 (6 bases). V gave up 1 base and J gave up 3 bases, with 15 bases separating them. Germline CDR1 LNHNV, CDR2 YYDKDF (reference sequence). This CDR3 comprises 17 residues. The CDR3 loop is CATSRGYGGLDTGELFF. Written as DNA, the CDR3 is TGTGCCACCAGCAGAGGTTATGGGGGCTTGGACACCGGGGAGCTGTTTTTT.

The V gene is TRBV20-1, the J gene TRBJ1-2; D not certain. This CDR3 has 11 residues. Deletions cut 7 bases from V and 2 bases from J, with 8 bases between. CDR1 is DFQATT, CDR2 SNEGSKA, per germline (reference sequence). CDR3 coding DNA: TGCAGTGTACGGGAAAACTATGGCTACACCTTC. Amino acids: CSVRENYGYTF.

In regard to this clone: The germline gene is not matched at one end of the junction; a read error may be the cause. CDR3 sequence: CAGSPRTGASYEQYF. The CDR3 region has the DNA TGTGCCGGCAGTCCCAGAACAGGGGCCTCCTACGAGCAGTACTTC. This chain connects TRBV6-5 to TRBJ2-7; 7 bases align to TRBD1. Germline V gene sequence: CDR1 MNHEY, CDR2 SVGAGI. The CDR3 totals 15 residues.

The chain recombines TRBV14 with TRBJ2-7; TRBD2 agrees at 8 bases. Germline assignment: CDR1 SGHDN and CDR2 FVKESK. The CDR3 has 15 amino acids. V lost 4 bases, J lost 3 bases, and 8 bases stayed unmatched. The CDR3 protein is CASSLGGGTYYEQYF. CDR3 in DNA: TGTGCCAGCAGCCTCGGGGGGGGAACATACTACGAGCAGTACTTC. Drawing the rest from reference TRBV14 and TRBJ2-7, the complete variable domain is EAGVTQFPSHSVIEKGQTVTLRCDPISGHDNLYWYRRVMGKEIKFLLHFVKESKQDESGMPNNRFLAERTGGTYSTLKVQPAELEDSGVYFCASSLGGGTYYEQYFGPGTRLTVT.

This clone has more than one count but fewer than ten. V usage is TRBV29-1 and J usage is TRBJ2-1, with TRBD2 identical over 9 bases. V trimming: 3 bases; J trimming: 0 bases; junction bases outside the gene matches: 15. The CDR3 is 19 amino acids. Germline V lookup: CDR1 SQVTM, CDR2 ANQGSEA. The CDR3 coding sequence is TGCAGCGTTGAGTTGAAAGCGGGAGGCGCAAGGAGCTCCTACAATGAGCAGTTCTTC. It encodes CSVELKAGGARSSYNEQFF.

This clone was counted a single time. The rearrangement links TRBV29-1 to TRBJ2-7; 8 bases match TRBD1. Germline CDR1 reads SQVTM; CDR2 reads ANQGSEA. CDR3 size: 14 residues. J was trimmed by 12 bases and V by 0 bases; bases with no gene match: 13. The CDR3 reads CSVEDPGTGADRYF. CDR3 coding DNA: TGCAGCGTTGAAGACCCCGGGACAGGAGCTGATCGGTACTTC.

This clone has a single count. This chain connects TRBV27 to TRBJ1-5; D call uncertain. This CDR3 is built from 13 residues. The germline V gene has CDR1 MNHEY and CDR2 SMNVEV (reference sequence). V was shortened by 3 bases and J by 5 bases, with 8 bases between the two germline ends. CDR3 nucleotide sequence: TGTGCCAGCAGTTTCAGTCAGCATCAGCCCCAGCATTTT. This sequence encodes CASSFSQHQPQHF.

The rearrangement links TRBV2 to TRBJ2-1; a weak D match, TRBD1 (6 bases). The CDR3 contains 15 residues. V lost 4 bases and J lost 7, with 17 bases in between. Germline V gives CDR1 SNHLY, CDR2 FYNNEI. CDR3 in DNA: TGTGCCAGCAGTGGGGGAATAGCGAGGGGGAATGAGCAGTTCTTC. It yields the protein CASSGGIARGNEQFF.